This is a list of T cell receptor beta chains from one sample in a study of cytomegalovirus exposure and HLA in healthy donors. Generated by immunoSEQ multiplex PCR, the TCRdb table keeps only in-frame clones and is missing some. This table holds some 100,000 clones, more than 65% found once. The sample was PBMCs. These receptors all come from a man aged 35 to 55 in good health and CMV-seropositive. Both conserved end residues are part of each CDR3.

CASSADFYGYTF,TRBV5-4,TRBJ1-2
CASSYTGGADTQYF,TRBV7-3,TRBJ2-3
CASSSGGDTGEQFF,TRBV19,TRBJ2-1
CASSLTVTYGQYF,TRBV7-9,TRBJ2-7
CASSFSQGVVSGYTF,TRBV7-2,TRBJ1-2
CASRETVNTEAFF,TRBV19,TRBJ1-1
CASSPGGNTGELFF,TRBV5-6,TRBJ2-2
CASSPGTLLSNYGYTF,TRBV5-1,TRBJ1-2
CASMAGGNSNQPQHF,TRBV28,TRBJ1-5
CASSQGLTRGNTIYF,TRBV4-2,TRBJ1-3
CASSQGGGSSTEAFF,TRBV4-1,TRBJ1-1
CASSLAGGSQPQHF,TRBV7-9,TRBJ1-5
CASSTDRGLHEQYF,TRBV7-9,TRBJ2-7
CASTPTGGFTGELFF,TRBV5-4,TRBJ2-2
CASSSWEDYGYTF,TRBV5-1,TRBJ1-2
CASSPGRGREAEQYF,TRBV4-1,TRBJ2-7